Sequencing of this T cell receptor (beta chain) was carried out in a study of T-cell reconstitution after alpha-beta-depleted transplantation in children. This clonotype was counted between two and nine times. Unique molecular identifiers were used in preparing the TCRbeta library. MiXCR, applied by TCRdb to the PCR reads, yields one record per CDR3 protein. The sample includes 400,000 to 500,000 distinct CDR3 sequences, 11% seen only once; the top ten take approximately 5%. The CDR3 loop spans 21 amino acids. This TCR was recovered from a human donor who donated a stem cell graft to a child with acute myeloid leukemia. The V call is TRBV21-1, the J call TRBJ2-3; the table's D gene call, TRBD2, was not cross checked with the DNA. TRBV21-1 corresponds to a pseudogene. The source material was PBMCs from the stem cell graft donor, sampled from the stem cell graft. The CDR3 DNA reads TGTGCCAGCAGCTTCCTGACGGGGGGACTAGCGGGGGGGCCGGGCACAGATACGCAGTATTTT. Amino acids: CASSFLTGGLAGGPGTDTQYF.